The clone carrying this T cell receptor (beta chain) was detected a few times. The CDR3 spans 14 residues. The V and J ends lost 3 bases and 8 bases, in that order; junction bases with no gene match: 8. CDR1 is SGDLS, CDR2 YYNGEE, per germline. This sample is drawn from a study of T cells in Graves' hyperthyroidism and ophthalmopathy. RNA transcripts served as the template for amplifying TCR beta CDR3 regions. With the HTBI primer set, the TCR CDR3 went through a first round of RT-PCR. MiXCR, run by TCRdb on the multiplex PCR reads, gives a single entry per CDR3 protein. The repertoire holds around 340,000 distinct CDR3 sequences, with about 20% as singletons.

The clonotype originates from a woman between 45 and 60 years old with Graves' hyperthyroidism. The chain combines TRBV9 with TRBJ2-1; 7 nucleotides match TRBD1. The sequenced material came from blood. This chain's CDR3 is CASSGQTGIDEQFF. CDR3 bases: TGTGCCAGCAGCGGACAGACAGGGATTGATGAGCAGTTCTTC.